The next 9 T cell receptor beta chains were all read from a single sample in a study of blood T cell repertoires in COVID-19. Assay: immunoSEQ multiplex PCR; the TCRdb copy retains only in-frame clones and omits some. The sample consists of approximately 150,000 clones, roughly 85% of them appearing once. Specimen: peripheral blood. Source of these receptors: a human donor with acute or convalescent COVID-19. The donor label of this sample is uncertain.

J is TRBJ1-5 and V is TRBV7-9; TRBD1 matches at 7 bases. The germline gives CDR1 SEHNR, CDR2 FQNEAQ (reference sequence). The junction had 2 bases not matched to a gene; V was cut back by 5 bases and J by 1 base. This CDR3 contains 14 residues. The CDR3 DNA sequence: TGTGCCAGCAGCAGACAGGGAAGCAATCAGCCCCAGCATTTT. As protein: CASSRQGSNQPQHF.

The chain links TRBV29-1 to TRBJ1-2; the D is unclear. The V end lost 4 bases, the J end lost 6 bases, and 15 bases lay between the germline ends. Germline V gene sequence: CDR1 SQVTM, CDR2 ANQGSEA. This CDR3 has 13 amino acids. The CDR3 DNA reads TGCAGCGTTGGTTCAGACTACGGAGATGGCTACACCTTC. Amino acids: CSVGSDYGDGYTF.

The chain is built from TRBV5-1 and TRBJ1-5, with 8 bases matching TRBD1. The V and J ends lost 4 bases and 3 bases, in that order; junction bases with no gene match: 6. Germline CDR1 SGHRS, CDR2 YFSETQ. The CDR3 runs 15 residues. CDR3 protein: CASSASGQVNQPQHF. The DNA for the CDR3 is TGCGCCAGCAGCGCCTCGGGACAGGTCAATCAGCCCCAGCATTTT.

The V gene is TRBV27, the J gene TRBJ1-5, with 8 bases that match TRBD1. Looked up from germline, CDR1 is MNHEY and CDR2 is SMNVEV (reference sequence). The CDR3 runs 13 residues. The ends lost 5 bases at V and 13 bases at J; junction bases unmatched: 10. This CDR3 reads CASSTSGQGLQHF. DNA for the CDR3: TGTGCCAGCAGTACATCTGGACAGGGACTACAGCATTTT.

The chain links TRBV5-6 to TRBJ2-7; D possibly corresponds to TRBD1 (5 bases). V was shortened by 4 bases and J by 1 base, with 15 bases between the two germline ends. Germline V gene data show CDR1 as SGHDT and CDR2 as YYEEEE. The CDR3 extends over 15 amino acids. The CDR3 bases are TGTGCCAGCAGCAGACTCAAGACAGCTTCCTACGAGCAGTACGTC. It translates to CASSRLKTASYEQYV.

This clone was observed a single time. Other DNA sequences in the sample encode the same CDR3. The chain links TRBV5-1 to TRBJ1-5; D perhaps matches TRBD1 (6 bases). V was clipped by 4 bases and J by 4 bases, with 9 bases between them. The CDR3 contains 13 residues. The germline gives CDR1 SGHRS, CDR2 YFSETQ. The CDR3 spells CASSHGQNQPQHF. CDR3 DNA: TGCGCCAGCAGCCATGGACAGAATCAGCCCCAGCATTTT.

The genes are TRBV7-3 and TRBJ1-1; possibly TRBD1 for D (5 bases). CDR1 SGHTA and CDR2 FQGTGA come from the germline V gene. The CDR3 loop spans 15 amino acids. Trimming stripped 5 bases from V and 1 base from J, with 14 bases between. CDR3: CASSQTQGPNTEAFF. CDR3 DNA: TGTGCCAGCAGCCAAACTCAGGGCCCGAACACTGAAGCTTTCTTT.

The chain employs TRBV12-3 or TRBV12-4 and TRBJ2-5; possible D gene TRBD2, 6 bases. The CDR3 is 13 residues long. The V gene lost 2 bases and the J gene lost 8 bases, with 12 bases spanning the gap. The CDR3 DNA is TGTGCCAGCAGTTTATTGGAGGGAGAAACCCAGTACTTC. Translated: CASSLLEGETQYF.

V is TRBV29-1 and J is TRBJ1-3; no reliable D call. The CDR3 loop spans 14 amino acids. The germline V gene encodes CDR1 SQVTM and CDR2 ANQGSEA. The ends were cut back, 3 bases at V and 1 base at J, with 10 bases in the middle. The CDR3 DNA reads as TGCAGCGTTGAGGAAGGCGGGTCTGGAAACACCATATATTTT. Protein: CSVEEGGSGNTIYF. The full variable domain, rest sourced from reference TRBV29-1 and TRBJ1-3, is SAVISQKPSRDICQRGTSLTIQCQVDSQVTMMFWYRQQPGQSLTLIATANQGSEATYESGFVIDKFPISRPNLTFSTLTVSNMSPEDSSIYLCSVEEGGSGNTIYFGEGSWLTVV.